This T cell receptor (beta chain) was sequenced in a study of T cell responses to AZD1222 COVID-19 vaccine. Broader study findings: Increases in Spike-specific TCR breadth and depth were seen after two AZD1222 doses.

CDR1 and CDR2 (germline): MNHEY, SVGAGI. J lost 2 bases, V lost 11 bases, and 10 bases had no gene match. The CDR3 is 14 residues long. Sequencing was performed with immunoSEQ multiplex PCR; in TCRdb, only in-frame clones are kept and a portion is missing. The data contain 120,000 or so clones, 88% of them singletons. Turning to this clone: As yet, its antigen is unknown.

This chain joins TRBV6-5 and TRBJ2-7; 9 nucleotides align to TRBD1. Sample: peripheral blood, taken on day 0 of AZD1222 vaccination. This receptor was taken from an adult in good health. This CDR3 is CAVNRGQGPYEQYF. CDR3 in DNA: TGTGCCGTGAACAGGGGACAGGGACCCTACGAGCAGTACTTC.